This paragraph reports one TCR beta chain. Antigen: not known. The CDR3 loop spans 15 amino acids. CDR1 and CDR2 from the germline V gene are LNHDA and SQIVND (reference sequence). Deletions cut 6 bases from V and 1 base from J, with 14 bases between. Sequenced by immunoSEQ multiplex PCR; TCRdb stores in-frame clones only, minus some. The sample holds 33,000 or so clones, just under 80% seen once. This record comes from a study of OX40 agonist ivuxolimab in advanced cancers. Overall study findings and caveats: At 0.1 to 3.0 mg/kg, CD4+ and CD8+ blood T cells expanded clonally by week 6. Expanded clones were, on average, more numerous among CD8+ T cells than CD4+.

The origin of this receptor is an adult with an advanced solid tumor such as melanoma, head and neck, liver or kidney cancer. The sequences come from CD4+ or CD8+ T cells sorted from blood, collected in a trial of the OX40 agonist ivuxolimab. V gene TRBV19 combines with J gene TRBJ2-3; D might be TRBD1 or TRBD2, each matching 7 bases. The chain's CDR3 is CASSRGGMGTDTQYF. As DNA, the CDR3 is TGTGCCAGTAGCAGGGGGGGTATGGGCACAGATACGCAGTATTTT.